Each of the 18 T cell receptor beta chains below was sequenced from the same sample in a study of blood T cell repertoires in COVID-19. Assay used: immunoSEQ multiplex PCR; TCRdb lists only in-frame clones, some missing. The data hold about 69,000 clones, with 75% to 90% observed a single time. The specimen sequenced was peripheral blood. The receptors come from a middle-aged man with COVID-19, enrolled during active disease.

This clone was observed a few times. The chain has TRBV28 and TRBJ2-7, with 11 bases aligning to TRBD1. The CDR3 totals 15 residues. V gave up 1 base and J gave up 5 bases; unmatched junction bases: 4. The V gene's germline CDR1 is MDHEN and CDR2 SYDVKM. The CDR3 sequence is CASSLYGTGGNEQYF. DNA for the CDR3: TGTGCCAGCAGTTTATATGGGACAGGGGGTAACGAGCAGTACTTC.

This clone showed up just once. This chain joins TRBV27 and TRBJ2-1, with a tentative D call TRBD1 (5 bases). V was pared by 2 bases and J by 7 bases, with 9 bases between. In germline, CDR1 is MNHEY, CDR2 SMNVEV (reference sequence). The CDR3 covers 13 residues. The CDR3 nucleotides read TGTGCCAGCAGTTTAAACAGACAGAATGAGCAGTTCTTC. Its translation is CASSLNRQNEQFF.

This sequence joins TRBV24-1 and TRBJ1-2; unclear D gene. Germline values: CDR1 KGHDR, CDR2 SFDVKD. V was shortened by 11 bases and J by 8 bases, with 5 bases between the two germline ends. There are 8 residues in the CDR3. The CDR3 region has the DNA TGTGCCATCTTGGGCTACACCTTC. As protein: CAILGYTF.

This clone has just a few counts. V usage is TRBV11-2 and J usage is TRBJ2-3, with TRBD2 matching 7 bases. The junction had 10 bases not matched to a gene; V was cut back by 1 base and J by 6 bases. This CDR3 is built from 16 residues. Germline-derived CDR1 and CDR2 are SGHAT and FQNNGV. The CDR3 DNA follows: TGTGCCAGCAGCTTAGGAGTATGGGGGGGGACGGATACGCAGTATTTT. Residues: CASSLGVWGGTDTQYF.

The chain combines TRBV7-3 with TRBJ2-2, with TRBD1 as a possible D gene (5 bases). This CDR3 contains 13 residues. From germline, CDR1 is SGHTA and CDR2 FQGTGA. The V end was cut by 4 bases, the J end by 6 bases, with 9 bases between. The CDR3 here is CASSSQAPGELFF. The CDR3 nucleotides read TGTGCCAGCAGCTCACAGGCGCCCGGGGAGCTGTTTTTT.

This clone has just one count. This chain connects TRBV9 to TRBJ2-5; perhaps TRBD1 as D (6 bases). CDR3 length: 14 residues. Germline lookup yields CDR1 SGDLS and CDR2 YYNGEE. V dropped 6 bases and J dropped 1 base, with 13 bases sitting between them. The CDR3 DNA reads as TGTGCCAGCACCCCAGGGGACCCCCAAGAGACCCAGTACTTC. This codes for CASTPGDPQETQYF.

Of note for this clone: Other DNA sequences from this sample encode an identical CDR3 as well. The chain has TRBV7-2 and TRBJ2-6; D may be TRBD2 (6 bases). The V end was cut by 4 bases, the J end by 0 bases, with 7 bases between. The CDR3 spans 15 residues. In germline, CDR1 is SGHTA, CDR2 FQGNSA. The CDR3 sequence: CASSYGSSGANVLTF. The DNA of the CDR3 is TGTGCCAGCAGCTACGGGAGCTCTGGGGCCAACGTCCTGACTTTC.

The rearrangement joins TRBV3-1 (or the pseudogene TRBV3-2) to TRBJ1-3; the D gene is possibly TRBD1 (5 bases). CDR3 length: 15 residues. Germline V gene data show CDR1 as LGHDT and CDR2 as YNNKEL (reference sequence). Between the trimmed V and J ends, which lost 7 bases and 0 bases, there was a span of 13 bases. The CDR3 protein is CASTSSDISGNTIYF. The CDR3, as DNA: TGTGCCAGCACCTCCTCGGACATCTCTGGAAACACCATATATTTT.

The genes are TRBV30 and TRBJ1-1; the match to TRBD1 covers 10 bases. The junction had 1 base not matched to a gene; V was cut back by 3 bases and J by 3 bases. This CDR3 has 13 amino acids. CDR1 and CDR2 from the germline V gene are GTSNPN and SVGIG (reference sequence). CDR3 in amino acids: CAWSGQGDTEAFF. The DNA of the CDR3 is TGTGCCTGGAGCGGACAGGGGGACACTGAAGCTTTCTTT. The full variable domain, completed using reference TRBV30 and TRBJ1-1, is SQTIHQWPATLVQPVGSPLSLECTVEGTSNPNLYWYRQAAGRGLQLLFYSVGIGQISSEVPQNLSASRPQDRQFILSSKKLLLSDSGFYLCAWSGQGDTEAFFGQGTRLTVV.

J is TRBJ2-3 and V is TRBV27, with 10 positions matching TRBD2. V was clipped by 3 bases and J by 6 bases; unmatched bases: 12. CDR3 length: 17 amino acids. CDR1 is MNHEY and CDR2 is SMNVEV in the germline V gene (reference sequence). The CDR3 nucleotides are TGTGCCAGCAGTTTCGGGAGCGGGGGGGCTTTCGGGGATACGCAGTATTTT. This gives the protein CASSFGSGGAFGDTQYF.

This clone appeared once. This chain uses TRBV5-5 with TRBJ2-3; 10 bases are shared with TRBD1. V dropped 2 bases and J dropped 3; count of bases not matched to a gene: 6. Per germline, CDR1 SGHKS and CDR2 YYEKEE (reference sequence). This CDR3 has 16 amino acids. The CDR3 spells CASSFRRTGGTDTQYF. CDR3 bases: TGTGCCAGCAGCTTTCGGAGGACAGGGGGGACAGATACGCAGTATTTT.

The chain links TRBV5-6 to TRBJ1-6; 11 bases are shared with TRBD1. There are 19 residues in the CDR3. V shed 4 bases and J 1 base; nucleotides not matched to a gene: 10. Germline CDR1 and CDR2: SGHDT and YYEEEE. The CDR3 bases are TGTGCCAGCAGCCTAAAAGGGACAGGGGGTAGATCCTATAATTCACCCCTCCACTTT. Encoded protein: CASSLKGTGGRSYNSPLHF.

This sequence joins TRBV27 and TRBJ1-1, with D possibly being TRBD1 (6 bases). V was pared by 4 bases and J by 0 bases, with 12 bases between. This CDR3 contains 15 residues. Germline V CDR1 and CDR2: MNHEY, SMNVEV (reference sequence). The CDR3 DNA is TGTGCCAGCAGTTCGAGACAGGTCCTGAACACTGAAGCTTTCTTT. Translated, it gives CASSSRQVLNTEAFF.

The chain uses TRBV5-1 and TRBJ1-2, with 8 nucleotides matching TRBD1. From germline, CDR1 is SGHRS and CDR2 YFSETQ. The CDR3 sequence is 15 residues long. The ends lost 0 bases at V and 6 bases at J; junction bases unmatched: 7. CDR3 DNA: TGCGCCAGCAGCTTGGCCCGGACAGGGCGGGATGGCTACACCTTC. It is translated as CASSLARTGRDGYTF.

The V gene is TRBV7-9, the J gene TRBJ2-5, with 10 bases fitting TRBD1. Germline trimming cut 4 bases from V and 5 bases from J; bases unmatched to any gene: 7. The CDR3 sequence is 15 residues long. Germline V gives CDR1 SEHNR, CDR2 FQNEAQ (reference sequence). CDR3 DNA sequence: TGTGCCAGCAGCTCGACAGGGGGCCCGGGGGAGACCCAGTACTTC. It is translated as CASSSTGGPGETQYF.

The gene calls are TRBV6-5 and TRBJ2-7; D may be TRBD1 (5 bases). Trimming cost V 7 bases and J 5 bases, with 15 bases left between them. Germline CDR1 is MNHEY and CDR2 is SVGAGI. The CDR3 runs 13 residues. This chain's CDR3 is CASKIALGDEQYF. DNA of the CDR3: TGTGCCAGCAAAATAGCATTAGGGGACGAGCAGTACTTC.

V gene TRBV30 combines with J gene TRBJ1-2; D perhaps matches TRBD1 (5 bases). The germline CDR1 and CDR2 sequences are GTSNPN and SVGIG (reference sequence). CDR3 length equals 13 residues. Trimming removed 0 bases at V and 11 bases at J, with 16 bases between. CDR3 in amino acids: CAWSVQPGRRYTF. The CDR3 nucleotides read TGTGCCTGGAGTGTCCAGCCAGGGAGGAGGTACACCTTC.

CDR3 residues: CASSSTGTALNYGYTF. In DNA, the CDR3 is TGTGCCAGCAGCTCCACCGGGACAGCCCTTAACTATGGCTACACCTTC. The V gene is TRBV5-6, the J gene TRBJ1-2, with 7 positions matching TRBD1. The CDR3 has 16 residues. CDR1 is SGHDT, CDR2 YYEEEE, per germline. The junction had 9 bases not matched to a gene; V was cut back by 3 bases and J by 1 base.